This T cell receptor beta chain is from a study of tumor-infiltrating lymphocytes in glioblastoma multiforme. CDR1 and CDR2 (germline): DFQATT, SNEGSKA (reference sequence). The CDR3 has 19 residues. Findings and limits, study-wide: T cells were not sorted into functional subsets.

Three nested ARM-PCR rounds with V-beta and C-beta primers built TCRB libraries. TCRB cDNA was made from approximately 0.5 ug total RNA. Unique molecular identifiers were not described for the libraries. TCRdb reanalysed the multiplex PCR reads using MiXCR and keeps one entry per CDR3 protein. The repertoire includes 25,000 to 40,000 distinct CDR3 sequences, around 60% of them detected once, and around a third sits in the top ten. This clonotype was picked up a small number of times. The antigen is not known. The junction differs from germline at one of its ends, possibly a read error. The sequencing input was brain tumor tissue. The TCR comes from a male donor with glioblastoma. The chain links TRBV20-1 to TRBJ1-2; D ambiguous. The CDR3 protein is CSARDKLSRNVRSNYGYTF. CDR3 nucleotides: TGTAGTGCTAGAGATAAGTTGAGCCGAAATGTACGCTCTAACTATGGCTACACCTTC.